The clone carrying this T cell receptor (beta chain) was seen more than once but under ten times. Its antigen is as yet unknown. From germline, CDR1 is MGHRA and CDR2 YSYEKL. The CDR3 consists of 14 residues. The germline V and J ends were trimmed by 1 base and 7 bases, with 14 bases remaining between them. This specimen belongs to a study of coeliac disease. Study observations and caveats: Largely private TRB repertoires meant most sequences were sample-unique.

Some clones are missing from TCRdb's copy, which holds only in-frame ones; the method was immunoSEQ multiplex PCR. The table records around 3,000 clones, around half of them present only once. The chain is built from TRBV4-1 and TRBJ2-7; TRBD2 is a possible D gene (6 bases). The specimen was intraepithelial lymphocytes from the gut. The receptor comes from a woman aged 70-85 years with celiac disease. DNA for the CDR3: TGCGCCAGCAGCCAAGGGGTGGGACTCGGTGAGCAGTACTTC. Amino acid sequence: CASSQGVGLGEQYF.